This entry features one T cell receptor (beta chain) sequence. This sample is part of a study of shared clonotypes between healthy human individuals. The method was immunoSEQ multiplex PCR; TCRdb's version includes in-frame clones alone and lacks a portion of them. The repertoire holds approximately 2.5 million clones, with more than 90% as singletons. The CDR3 extends over 16 amino acids. From germline, CDR1 is SGHVS and CDR2 FQNEAQ. Trimming cost V 0 bases and J 6 bases, with 15 bases left between them. The rearrangement uses TRBV7-8 and TRBJ1-5; tentative D call: TRBD1 (5 bases). This receptor was identified in a man aged 18 to 30 in good health. The sample consisted of naive CD4+ T cells sorted from blood. Stated subset: CD45RA+ positively selected. In DNA, the CDR3 is TGTGCCAGCAGCTTAGCCGGGGCGGGGAGGGGTCAGCCCCAGCATTTT. Its translation: CASSLAGAGRGQPQHF.